The clone carrying this T cell receptor (beta chain) came up many times. Its antigen is undetermined. Trimming took 4 bases from V and 2 from J, leaving 8 bases between them. This CDR3 spans 13 amino acids. Germline V gives CDR1 SGHRS, CDR2 YFSETQ. This entry is derived from a study of CD8 T cells in ankylosing spondylitis. Study-level points and caveats: Typical of ankylosing spondylitis blood, it appeared, was a TCR beta motif of seven to nine highly homologous variants.

TCRdb redid the calling of the 5' RACE reads with MiXCR, one entry per CDR3 protein. The sample carries around 540,000 distinct CDR3 sequences, over 9.5% recorded once. Sequenced: blood, either unsorted or a sorted T cell fraction (not recorded which). This TCR derives from a male donor with ankylosing spondylitis. The rearrangement links TRBV5-1 to TRBJ2-3; D is perhaps TRBD1 or TRBD2 (5 bases each). The CDR3 sequence is CASSEGPTDTQYF. CDR3 in DNA: TGCGCCAGCAGCGAGGGGCCCACAGATACGCAGTATTTT.